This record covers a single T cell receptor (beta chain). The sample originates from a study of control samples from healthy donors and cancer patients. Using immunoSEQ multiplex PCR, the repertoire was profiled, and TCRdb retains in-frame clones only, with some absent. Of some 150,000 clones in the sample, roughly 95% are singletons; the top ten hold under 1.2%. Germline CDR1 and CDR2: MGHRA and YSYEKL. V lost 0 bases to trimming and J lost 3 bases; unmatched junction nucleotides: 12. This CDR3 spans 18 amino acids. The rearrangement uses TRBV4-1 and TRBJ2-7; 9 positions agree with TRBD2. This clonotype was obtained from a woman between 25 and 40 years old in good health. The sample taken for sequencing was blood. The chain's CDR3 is CASSQDSSGRSLNYEQYF. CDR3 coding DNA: TGCGCCAGCAGCCAAGATAGTAGCGGGAGATCCCTTAACTACGAGCAGTACTTC.